One sample yielded the 15 T cell receptor beta chains listed below, sequenced in a study of blood T cells in healthy people across ages. Primed by a sample-barcoded 5' primer and a J-beta primer mix, a second PCR proceeded for about 6 to 12 cycles. One entry per CDR3 protein results from TCRdb running MiXCR on the 5' RACE reads. The repertoire includes around 870,000 distinct CDR3 sequences, around 26% of them detected once, and approximately 15% sits in the top ten. Material: blood. The receptors were gathered from a woman aged 80 or older in good health.

This rearrangement joins TRBV18 to TRBJ2-2, with unresolved D. V lost 8 bases and J lost 4, with 11 bases in between. The CDR3 has 13 residues. Germline CDR1 and CDR2: KGHSH and LQKENI. The CDR3 DNA reads as TGTGCCAGCGCCCCGACATTCACCGGGGAGCTGTTTTTT. It specifies CASAPTFTGELFF.

In its sample, this clonotype was seen a few times. This chain links TRBV6-2 or TRBV6-3 with TRBJ1-2, with D perhaps TRBD1 (6 bases). V lost 2 bases and J 2 bases, leaving 15 bases between the germline ends. Germline CDR1 reads MNHEY; CDR2 reads SVGEGT. The CDR3 runs 16 residues. This CDR3 reads CASSYGGSFGNYGYTF. The CDR3 DNA follows: TGTGCCAGCAGTTACGGGGGCTCTTTCGGGAACTATGGCTACACCTTC.

This clonotype has a single count. V gene TRBV10-3 combines with J gene TRBJ1-5; D call uncertain. Per the germline V gene, CDR1 is ENHRY and CDR2 is SYGVKD. The CDR3 is 13 residues long. Trimming removed 4 bases at V and 3 bases at J, with 7 bases between. The CDR3 here is CAISGLDNQPQHF. CDR3 in DNA: TGTGCCATCAGTGGGTTGGACAATCAGCCCCAGCATTTT.

With regard to this clonotype: This clone may be a read error of a much larger clone one base away. The rearrangement links TRBV29-1 to TRBJ2-3, with 7 nucleotides matching TRBD1. The CDR3 sequence is 14 residues long. The junction had 7 bases not matched to a gene; V was cut back by 4 bases and J by 3 bases. The V gene's germline CDR1 is SQVTM and CDR2 ANQGSEA. CDR3 nucleotide sequence: TGCAGCGTTGTACGGACAGGTCCGACAGATACGCAGTATTTT. Protein sequence: CSVVRTGPTDTQYF.

Turning to this clonotype: One end of the junction does not line up with germline, which may come from a read error. This chain uses TRBV12-3 or TRBV12-4 with TRBJ1-5; D may be TRBD1 (5 bases). CDR3 length: 15 amino acids. CDR3 in DNA: TGTGCCAGCAGTTCCCAGAGGGGAGACAATCAGCCCCGGCATTTT. This sequence encodes CASSSQRGDNQPRHF.

The table lists this clonotype with many counts. V gene TRBV7-4 combines with J gene TRBJ2-4; D not resolved. CDR3 size: 15 residues. V lost 5 bases, J lost 0 bases, and 11 bases lay in between. Germline-derived CDR1 and CDR2 are SGHVT and SQSDAQ. The CDR3 bases are TGTGCCAGCAGCCAGTTACTGTCAGCCAAAAACATTCAGTACTTC. It encodes CASSQLLSAKNIQYF.

In its sample, this clonotype was seen many times. The V call is TRBV5-1, the J call TRBJ2-3; a possible D gene is TRBD1 (6 bases). CDR1 and CDR2 (germline): SGHRS, YFSETQ. V shed 4 bases and J shed 2 bases, with 11 bases lying between them. CDR3 length: 14 amino acids. This CDR3 is CASSPGQNTDTQYF. CDR3 sequence (DNA): TGCGCCAGCAGCCCCGGACAGAACACAGATACGCAGTATTTT.

This clonotype was seen at least ten times. The chain couples TRBV20-1 to TRBJ2-1, with 11 positions matching TRBD1. The CDR3 runs to 14 residues. Trimming cost V 4 bases and J 8 bases; bases outside gene matches: 7. The germline CDR1 and CDR2 sequences are DFQATT and SNEGSKA (reference sequence). The CDR3 coding sequence is TGCAGTGCTATCCCGGGACAGGGGGTCGATGAGCAGTTCTTC. This codes for CSAIPGQGVDEQFF.

The CDR3 nucleotides are TGTGCCAGCTCCGCGGGGGGAGCTAGCACAGATACGCAGTATTTT. Translation gives CASSAGGASTDTQYF. The chain couples TRBV18 to TRBJ2-3; 8 nucleotides line up with TRBD2. This CDR3 is 15 amino acids long. Germline V lookup: CDR1 KGHSH, CDR2 LQKENI. V shed 6 bases and J 0 bases; nucleotides not matched to a gene: 5.

This clonotype came up many times. The rearrangement links TRBV7-9 to TRBJ1-1; D gene uncertain. V was clipped by 6 bases and J by 4 bases, with 12 bases between them. In germline, CDR1 is SEHNR, CDR2 FQNEAQ (reference sequence). The CDR3 is 13 residues long. For the CDR3, the DNA is TGTGCCAGCAGGAGGGAGGCTGCCACTGAAGCTTTCTTT. Translation: CASRREAATEAFF.

This chain uses TRBV20-1 with TRBJ1-5; 7 bases are shared with TRBD1. Unmatched junction bases numbered 17, after V lost 0 bases and J lost 12 bases. Germline V gene sequence: CDR1 DFQATT, CDR2 SNEGSKA (reference sequence). The CDR3 extends over 16 amino acids. The CDR3 is CSARDPGGPSSGNQHF. As DNA, the CDR3 is TGCAGTGCTAGAGATCCAGGGGGGCCCTCGTCGGGCAACCAGCATTTT.

As to this clonotype: A much larger clonotype is one base distant, so this may be a read error. This rearrangement joins TRBV6-6 to TRBJ2-7, with a tentative D call TRBD1 (5 bases). CDR1 and CDR2 from the germline V gene are MNHNY and SVGAGI (reference sequence). This CDR3 region has 12 residues. V lost 5 bases, J lost 7 bases, and 12 bases lay in between. The CDR3 DNA reads as TGTGCCAGCAGTGTTAGGGGTGGTGAGCAGTACTTC. This sequence encodes CASSVRGGEQYF.

With respect to this clonotype: This may arise from a read error, as a much more abundant clone is one base away. CDR3 DNA: TGCAGTGCCTCAGCCAGGACAGGGGCCCACAATGAGCAGTTCTTC. Residues: CSASARTGAHNEQFF. The rearrangement joins TRBV20-1 to TRBJ2-1; TRBD1 matches at 9 bases. Germline V CDR1 and CDR2: DFQATT, SNEGSKA (reference sequence). V shed 6 bases, J shed 5 bases, and the junction held 11 bases outside the gene matches. This CDR3 has 15 amino acids.

This clonotype has at least ten counts. The chain uses TRBV7-2 and TRBJ2-5; D assignment may be TRBD1 or TRBD2 (6 bases each). The germline V gene has CDR1 SGHTA and CDR2 FQGNSA. V was clipped by 3 bases and J by 2 bases, with 16 bases between them. The CDR3 totals 16 residues. CDR3 residues: CASSFSGGGTQETQYF. In DNA form, the CDR3 reads TGTGCCAGCAGCTTCTCAGGTGGGGGGACACAAGAGACCCAGTACTTC.

J is TRBJ2-7 and V is TRBV19; TRBD1 aligns across 8 bases. The ends lost 5 bases at V and 3 bases at J; junction bases unmatched: 9. CDR1 LNHDA and CDR2 SQIVND come from the germline V gene (reference sequence). The CDR3 is made up of 15 amino acids. CDR3 coding DNA: TGTGCCAGTAGTTCCCAACACGGGACAGGCTACGAGCAGTACTTC. Amino acid sequence: CASSSQHGTGYEQYF.